Detailed here is one TCR beta chain. Donors gave roughly 10 milliliters of peripheral blood apiece. This CDR3 spans 12 amino acids. Germline CDR1 SNHLY, CDR2 FYNNEI. The V end lost 5 bases, the J end lost 6 bases, and 9 bases lay between the germline ends. The data stem from a study of blood T cells in healthy people across ages. Next came a second PCR, run for about 6 to 11 cycles, which used a sample-barcoded 5' primer along with a J-beta primer mix. In TCRdb, the 5' RACE reads were re-called with MiXCR into one record per CDR3 protein. The repertoire consists of 730,000 or so distinct CDR3 sequences, with 40% to 45% occurring once and the leading ten covering 25% to 35%.

This chain uses TRBV2 with TRBJ2-3; the D gene is possibly TRBD1 (5 bases). What was sequenced was blood. The TCR originated in a man older than 75 in good health. The CDR3 sequence: CASSKSGDTQYF. Written as DNA, the CDR3 is TGTGCCAGCAGTAAATCAGGGGATACGCAGTATTTT. Based on the CDR3 plus reference TRBV2 and TRBJ2-3, the full variable domain is EPEVTQTPSHQVTQMGQEVILRCVPISNHLYFYWYRQILGQKVEFLVSFYNNEISEKSEIFDDQFSVERPDGSNFTLKIRSTKLEDSAMYFCASSKSGDTQYFGPGTRLTVL.